The 18 T cell receptor beta chains below all came from one sample that was sequenced in a study of brain T cells in children with intractable seizures. Method: immunoSEQ multiplex PCR; TCRdb's copy keeps in-frame clones and lacks some. The sample gives 110,000 or so clones, 90% to 95% of which show up once; 3.8% is in the top ten. The sequencing here drew on peripheral blood, taken at surgery. The receptors come from a boy under two years old with hemimegalencephaly and intractable seizures.

This chain connects TRBV2 to TRBJ1-1, with a possible D match to TRBD1 (6 bases). CDR1 is SNHLY, CDR2 FYNNEI, per germline. The CDR3 runs 17 residues. Trimming left V 5 bases short and J 4 bases short, with 23 bases between. Here the CDR3 reads CASSYRVQSILGTEAFF. The CDR3 DNA sequence: TGTGCCAGCAGTTACAGGGTTCAATCCATTCTGGGCACTGAAGCTTTCTTT.

The chain joins TRBV12-3 or TRBV12-4 to TRBJ1-5; D not certain. The CDR3 contains 13 residues. V lost 7 bases, J lost 1 base, and 8 bases lay in between. The CDR3 reads CASNGRSNQPQHF. CDR3 nucleotides: TGTGCCAGCAACGGACGGAGCAATCAGCCCCAGCATTTT.

The rearrangement links TRBV27 to TRBJ1-6; D is perhaps TRBD1 (5 bases). Trimming left V 5 bases short and J 6 bases short, with 14 bases between. Germline V CDR1 and CDR2: MNHEY, SMNVEV (reference sequence). CDR3 size: 15 residues. CDR3 coding DNA: TGTGCCAGCAGTCTTCGACAGCTTCTTAATTCACCCCTCCACTTT. It yields the protein CASSLRQLLNSPLHF.

CDR3 in amino acids: CAWSSRGRGYGYTF. In DNA, the CDR3 is TGTGCCTGGAGTTCGAGGGGGCGCGGGTATGGCTACACCTTC. The chain employs TRBV30 and TRBJ1-2; 7 positions agree with TRBD1. V gave up 2 bases and J gave up 5 bases; unmatched junction bases: 8. CDR3 length: 14 residues. Germline assignment: CDR1 GTSNPN and CDR2 SVGIG (reference sequence).

The rearrangement joins TRBV14 to TRBJ1-1; D possibly corresponds to TRBD1 (5 bases). CDR1 and CDR2 (germline): SGHDN, FVKESK. The V gene lost 3 bases and the J gene lost 5 bases, with 13 bases spanning the gap. The CDR3 contains 14 residues. CDR3 DNA: TGTGCCAGCAGCCATAGAGGGTGGGGGACTGAAGCTTTCTTT. Its translation is CASSHRGWGTEAFF. Looking up the rest from reference TRBV14 and TRBJ1-1 gives the full variable domain: EAGVTQFPSHSVIEKGQTVTLRCDPISGHDNLYWYRRVMGKEIKFLLHFVKESKQDESGMPNNRFLAERTGGTYSTLKVQPAELEDSGVYFCASSHRGWGTEAFFGQGTRLTVV.

The gene calls are TRBV18 and TRBJ2-5; D gene ambiguous. The V end lost 2 bases, the J end lost 4 bases, and 5 bases lay between the germline ends. This CDR3 contains 12 residues. Germline lookup yields CDR1 KGHSH and CDR2 LQKENI. CDR3 coding DNA: TGTGCCAGCTCACCAGGGGTAGAGACCCAGTACTTC. Protein product: CASSPGVETQYF.

The chain recombines TRBV7-2 with TRBJ2-1; 13 nucleotides align to TRBD2. This CDR3 region has 18 residues. With V trimmed by 5 bases and J by 6 bases, 13 bases remained unmatched. From germline, CDR1 is SGHTA and CDR2 FQGNSA. Here the CDR3 reads CASSTTSSLAGGPNEQFF. CDR3 sequence (DNA): TGTGCCAGCAGCACCACCTCGTCACTAGCGGGAGGGCCCAATGAGCAGTTCTTC. Full variable domain (remainder filled in from reference TRBV7-2 and TRBJ2-1): GAGVSQSPSNKVTEKGKDVELRCDPISGHTALYWYRQSLGQGLEFLIYFQGNSAPDKSGLPSDRFSAERTGGSVSTLTIQRTQQEDSAVYLCASSTTSSLAGGPNEQFFGPGTRLTVL.

The rearrangement joins TRBV6-2 or TRBV6-3 to TRBJ1-1; TRBD1 matches at 8 bases. Losses at the gene ends were 4 bases for V and 0 bases for J; bases not matched to a gene: 7. The CDR3 is 16 amino acids. Germline V gene sequence: CDR1 MNHEY, CDR2 SVGEGT. CDR3 coding DNA: TGTGCCAGCAGTTCTAGGACAGGGAGGGTGAACACTGAAGCTTTCTTT. It translates to CASSSRTGRVNTEAFF.

The CDR3 DNA is TGTGCCAGCGGAGGGACAGGGGGCGCGTATTCACCCCTCCACTTT. This encodes CASGGTGGAYSPLHF. The rearrangement links TRBV7-2 to TRBJ1-6, with TRBD1 matching 12 bases. J was trimmed by 8 bases and V by 8 bases; bases with no gene match: 7. The CDR3 sequence is 15 residues long. Germline V CDR1 and CDR2: SGHTA, FQGNSA.

V gene TRBV28 combines with J gene TRBJ1-3; no definite D call. CDR3 length: 16 amino acids. Trimming shortened V by 6 bases and J by 0 bases, and 15 bases separated the two germline ends. CDR1 and CDR2 from the germline V gene are MDHEN and SYDVKM. The CDR3 DNA follows: TGTGCCAGCAGCGATATAGGAGACCTCTCTGGAAACACCATATATTTT. Its translation: CASSDIGDLSGNTIYF. Based on the CDR3 plus reference TRBV28 and TRBJ1-3, the full variable domain is DVKVTQSSRYLVKRTGEKVFLECVQDMDHENMFWYRQDPGLGLRLIYFSYDVKMKEKGDIPEGYSVSREKKERFSLILESASTNQTSMYLCASSDIGDLSGNTIYFGEGSWLTVV.

The V and J genes are TRBV11-3 and TRBJ2-4, with TRBD2 identical over 7 bases. J lost 3 bases, V lost 5 bases, and 7 bases had no gene match. CDR1 is SGHNT, CDR2 YENEEA, per germline. CDR3 length: 15 residues. CDR3 region: CASSTTSPDKNIQYF. The CDR3 DNA reads as TGTGCCAGCAGCACGACTAGCCCTGACAAAAACATTCAGTACTTC.

The chain combines TRBV28 with TRBJ2-7; D may match TRBD1 or TRBD2 (6 bases each). Germline CDR1 is MDHEN and CDR2 is SYDVKM. The V and J ends lost 2 bases and 10 bases respectively, with 18 bases between them. The length of the CDR3 is 14 residues. This CDR3 is CASSLTGTKGGQYF. Here the CDR3 DNA reads TGTGCCAGCAGTTTAACCGGGACAAAGGGGGGACAGTACTTC.

The rearrangement joins TRBV6-5 to TRBJ1-1; no firm D call. V shed 6 bases and J shed 4 bases, with 18 bases lying between them. Germline V lookup: CDR1 MNHEY, CDR2 SVGAGI. The CDR3 runs to 15 residues. Here the CDR3 DNA reads TGTGCCAGCAGCCCGCGGACGGAGTTGGGCACTGAAGCTTTCTTT. Protein product: CASSPRTELGTEAFF.

V is TRBV29-1 and J is TRBJ2-5; a possible D gene is TRBD2 (5 bases). The germline CDR1 and CDR2 sequences are SQVTM and ANQGSEA. CDR3 size: 14 residues. The V end lost 7 bases, the J end lost 5 bases, and 20 bases lay between the germline ends. CDR3 sequence reads: CSAHRRGIGETQYF. CDR3 DNA: TGCAGCGCCCACCGCCGGGGTATCGGGGAGACCCAGTACTTC.

The chain is built from TRBV6-5 and TRBJ2-1; D remains ambiguous. CDR3 length: 13 amino acids. Germline V gene data show CDR1 as MNHEY and CDR2 as SVGAGI. Deletions cut 2 bases from V and 5 bases from J, with 7 bases between. The CDR3 sequence: CASSYRLNNEQFF. Here the CDR3 DNA reads TGTGCCAGCAGTTACCGCTTGAACAATGAGCAGTTCTTC.

The rearrangement joins TRBV9 to TRBJ2-1; D is perhaps TRBD1 (5 bases). CDR1 and CDR2 from the germline V gene are SGDLS and YYNGEE. The CDR3 is 13 residues long. Trimming removed 4 bases from V and 4 bases from J, with 9 bases in between. The CDR3 nucleotides are TGTGCCAGCAGCAGGGGTACGTACAATGAGCAGTTCTTC. Protein: CASSRGTYNEQFF.

The chain couples TRBV27 to TRBJ2-3, with D tentatively TRBD2 (5 bases). From germline, CDR1 is MNHEY and CDR2 SMNVEV (reference sequence). V was cut by 2 bases and J by 1 base, with 10 bases left in between. The CDR3 loop spans 15 amino acids. The CDR3 spells CASSLEGRGTDTQYF. CDR3 DNA: TGTGCCAGCAGTTTAGAGGGCAGAGGCACAGATACGCAGTATTTT.

The chain has TRBV6-5 and TRBJ1-6; perhaps TRBD1 as D (5 bases). CDR3 length equals 13 residues. CDR1 is MNHEY and CDR2 is SVGAGI in the germline V gene. V was cut by 3 bases and J by 9 bases, with 9 bases left in between. Written as DNA, the CDR3 is TGTGCCAGCAGTTATATCCAGGGTTCACCCCTCCACTTT. Translated, it gives CASSYIQGSPLHF.